Included here is one T cell receptor beta chain sequence, with context. This clonotype showed up many times. The antigen this receptor binds is unknown. Per-base quality was not reported, and no clone a single base away is much larger than it. This specimen belongs to a study of Graves' ophthalmopathy and Graves' hyperthyroidism (dated by TCRdb to between 2017 and 2018). About the full investigation: Peripheral blood samples were taken at the time of initial diagnosis, before any treatment was given. Following sample collection, hyperthyroidism patients were given methimazole at a starting dose of 30 mg daily, and ophthalmopathy patients were given high-dose intravenous methylprednisolone. A discovery set of 100 patients (under 45 ophthalmopathy, approximately 58 stable hyperthyroidism) was enrolled to explore V-J signatures distinguishing ophthalmopathy from hyperthyroidism. The study used signatures of the TCR beta repertoire to tell Graves' ophthalmopathy apart from Graves' hyperthyroidism and to predict which patients would progress to ophthalmopathy. The approximately 95 discovery patients were divided at random into training and test sets in a 7:3 ratio. In total, under 150 blood samples were TCR-sequenced: approximately 42 ophthalmopathy, under 80 hyperthyroidism and about 17 hyperthyroidism-to-ophthalmopathy patients. In five to seven hyperthyroidism patients, T-cell repertoires of thyroid tissue and blood were compared. An independent validation cohort was composed of some 19 hyperthyroidism patients and around 16 patients who later progressed from hyperthyroidism to ophthalmopathy.

For repertoire sequencing, the TCR beta CDR3 regions were amplified from RNA transcripts. A first-round RT-PCR used HTBI primers with the Qiagen OneStep RT-PCR kit, followed by a second-round multiplex PCR, size selection and purification. Libraries were sequenced paired-end with 100 bp reads on an Illumina HiSeq2000. Per the source publication's procedure: Reads were processed with SOAPnuke, discarding reads with adapters, uncalled bases, mean Phred below 15, or no exact constant-primer or identifier match. COPE v1.2.5 was used to merge high-quality paired reads. Unique nucleotide sequences were defined as clonotypes and aligned to IMGT TRB V, D and J references using MiTCR v1.1. The analysis was limited to V-J combinations with a frequency above 0.0001, which together covered 99% to 99.2% of repertoires. For each V-J combination, a TCR clonal expansion and chaos score was defined as the ratio of F50 clonal expansion to chaos observed in the TCRdist matrix. Welch's t-statistics and random forest were used to reduce features to about a dozen V-J combinations, which were fed into a naive Bayes classifier. The Morisita-Horn index was used to measure how similar the thyroid and blood repertoires were. TCRdb reprocessed the public reads (quality trimming at Q25 with fastp, clone calling with MiXCR) and kept in-frame beta chains. Identical CDR3 proteins give one entry, which carries the most common genes and DNA. The V and J calls and clone size come from TCRdb's table, not from the authors' own analysis. This sample holds about 210,000 distinct CDR3 sequences; approximately 29% were observed only once. The ten largest clones add up to approximately 9.6% of the sample.

Ophthalmopathy patients were characterized by moderately to severely active disease, a Clinical Activity Score of at least 3, a NOSPECS grade of at least 4, and a disease duration under 3 months. Patients with other autoimmune diseases, uncontrolled infections, pregnancy or lactation were excluded from the study. Diagnosis was based on clinical symptoms, serum thyroxine, TRAb, thyroid ultrasound and orbital computed tomography. Ficoll-Paque density gradient centrifugation was used to isolate PBMCs from about 9.4 ml of fresh peripheral blood. Total RNA was extracted with Trizol reagent and quality-checked on an Agilent 2100 Bioanalyzer. After removal of 7 bases from V and 0 bases from J, the junction retains 10 bases not matched to a gene. Taken from cysteine to phenylalanine, the CDR3 has 15 residues. Solely the CDR3 DNA is kept, with 45 bases framed from the first base. From the germline V gene, CDR1 is SQVTM and CDR2 is ANQGSEA.

Study-wide findings and limitations: Most expanded thyroid clonotypes with a frequency above 0.001 also appeared in blood, which suggests that blood repertoires may reflect the immune response in the thyroid. No statistical method was used to predetermine the sample size, and group allocation was not hidden from the investigators. The 13-signature model separated ophthalmopathy from stable hyperthyroidism with over 85% sensitivity and about 81% specificity in cross-validation, and 80%/75% in the test set. In validation, the model predicted ophthalmopathy progression with about 64% sensitivity and 72.22% specificity; 12 predicted patients were CT-confirmed with GO in a median of 6.5 months.

This sequence was found in a man aged 45-60 years with Graves' ophthalmopathy. Donor details come from another sample of the same person, matched by shared clones. The sequence links TRBV29-1 to TRBJ2-5, with TRBD2 matching 8 junction bases. Sequenced input: peripheral blood. The nucleotide sequence reads TGCAGCGAGAGGGTGGCGGGAGGATACCAAGAGACCCAGTACTTC. It encodes CSERVAGGYQETQYF.